A single sample is the source of the 27 T cell receptor beta chains below, sequenced in a study of OX40 agonist ivuxolimab in advanced cancers. Repertoires were generated with immunoSEQ multiplex PCR, while TCRdb's copy carries only in-frame clones and drops some. The sample lists 90,000 to 100,000 clones, around 88% occurring once. The source material was CD4+ or CD8+ T cells sorted from blood, sampled in a trial of the OX40 agonist ivuxolimab. These receptors were taken from an adult with an advanced solid tumor such as melanoma, head and neck, liver or kidney cancer.

V and J are TRBV11-3 and TRBJ1-1; D is ambiguous. CDR1 SGHNT and CDR2 YENEEA come from the germline V gene. Trimming pared 3 bases from V and 0 bases from J, leaving 8 bases between. The CDR3 covers 14 residues. CDR3 loop: CASSFSGVNTEAFF. The DNA of the CDR3 is TGTGCCAGCAGCTTCTCGGGCGTGAACACTGAAGCTTTCTTT.

A single count supports this clone. The chain employs TRBV10-1 and TRBJ1-4; D uncertain. This CDR3 spans 17 amino acids. V was trimmed by 2 bases and J by 5 bases, leaving 18 bases between them. Germline loops: CDR1 WNHNN, CDR2 SYGVQD (reference sequence). The CDR3 DNA reads as TGCGCCAGCAGTGAGGGGGAGTGTCCGAAAACAAATGAAAAACTGTTTTTT. It yields the protein CASSEGECPKTNEKLFF.

This chain uses TRBV7-9 with TRBJ2-7; the match to TRBD2 covers 7 bases. The germline CDR1 and CDR2 sequences are SEHNR and FQNEAQ (reference sequence). The CDR3 has 14 amino acids. The ends lost 1 base at V and 5 bases at J; junction bases unmatched: 5. The CDR3 nucleotides read TGTGCCAGCAGCTTAGATGGGGGGGAACACGAGCAGTACTTC. This codes for CASSLDGGEHEQYF.

The chain combines TRBV2 with TRBJ2-3, with D maybe TRBD2 (7 bases). The CDR3 sequence is 16 residues long. The V end was cut by 4 bases, the J end by 5 bases, with 19 bases between. Germline V gives CDR1 SNHLY, CDR2 FYNNEI. The CDR3 loop reads CASSVTSGGAGDTQYF. CDR3 nucleotide sequence: TGTGCCAGCAGTGTGACTAGTGGGGGGGCCGGAGATACGCAGTATTTT. The full variable domain, rest sourced from reference TRBV2 and TRBJ2-3, is EPEVTQTPSHQVTQMGQEVILRCVPISNHLYFYWYRQILGQKVEFLVSFYNNEISEKSEIFDDQFSVERPDGSNFTLKIRSTKLEDSAMYFCASSVTSGGAGDTQYFGPGTRLTVL.

V gene TRBV6-6 combines with J gene TRBJ2-3; no clear D gene. CDR1 and CDR2 (germline): MNHNY, SVGAGI (reference sequence). The CDR3 is made up of 14 amino acids. Trimming cost V 5 bases and J 0 bases, with 9 bases left between them. The CDR3: CASSKPVSTDTQYF. CDR3 nucleotides: TGTGCCAGCAGTAAACCGGTTAGCACAGATACGCAGTATTTT.

Turning to this clone: An end of the junction differs from the germline gene, which may be a read error. The V gene is TRBV5-4, the J gene TRBJ1-2, with TRBD1 identical over 8 bases. CDR1 is SGHNT and CDR2 is YYREEE in the germline V gene (reference sequence). This CDR3 is 15 amino acids long. The CDR3 loop is CATQPYGGQAYGYTF. DNA of the CDR3: TGTGCCACTCAACCTTACGGGGGACAGGCCTATGGGTACACCTTC.

The chain uses TRBV6-5 and TRBJ1-3; TRBD1 aligns across 8 bases. V lost 5 bases and J lost 2; bases outside the gene matches: 2. Germline CDR1 MNHEY, CDR2 SVGAGI. This CDR3 is 14 amino acids long. CDR3 in amino acids: CASSPRGPGNTIYF. CDR3 nucleotides: TGTGCCAGCAGTCCCAGGGGGCCTGGAAACACCATATATTTT.

With regard to this clone: Other DNA sequences in this sample translate to the same CDR3. The chain uses TRBV18 and TRBJ1-4; D not resolved. Between the trimmed V and J ends, which lost 3 bases and 0 bases, there was a span of 8 bases. CDR3 length: 15 amino acids. CDR1 KGHSH and CDR2 LQKENI come from the germline V gene. The CDR3 is CASSPPAATNEKLFF. CDR3 nucleotide sequence: TGTGCCAGCTCACCTCCGGCAGCAACTAATGAAAAACTGTTTTTT.

The chain joins TRBV18 to TRBJ2-5; TRBD2 matches 8 bases. J lost 2 bases, V lost 3 bases, and 2 bases had no gene match. The CDR3 spans 14 residues. Germline V lookup: CDR1 KGHSH, CDR2 LQKENI. CDR3 DNA sequence: TGTGCCAGCTCACCGGGGACTAGTCAAGAGACCCAGTACTTC. It specifies CASSPGTSQETQYF.

V gene TRBV6-1 combines with J gene TRBJ1-2, with TRBD1 as a possible D gene (5 bases). CDR1 is MNHNS, CDR2 SASEGT, per germline. Between the trimmed V and J ends, which lost 1 base and 8 bases, there was a span of 17 bases. The CDR3 is 15 amino acids. The CDR3 nucleotides are TGTGCCAGCAGTGAAGGGGGGGGACCCACTCGGGGCTACACCTTC. Translation: CASSEGGGPTRGYTF.

CDR3 protein: CSVAGTSGESNTGELFF. CDR3 nucleotide sequence: TGCAGCGTCGCCGGGACTAGCGGGGAGTCGAACACCGGGGAGCTGTTTTTT. The chain uses TRBV29-1 and TRBJ2-2; 13 nucleotides line up with TRBD2. CDR1 and CDR2 (germline): SQVTM, ANQGSEA. The CDR3 sequence is 17 residues long. The V gene end was trimmed by 6 bases and the J gene end by 0 bases; junction bases not matched to a gene: 7.

This clone was counted a single time. The chain links TRBV28 to TRBJ1-5; tentative D call: TRBD1 (5 bases). Trimming left V 7 bases short and J 7 bases short, with 11 bases between. Germline values: CDR1 MDHEN, CDR2 SYDVKM. The CDR3 spans 12 residues. The CDR3 DNA reads as TGTGCCAGCACCTCCCAGGGCCAGCCCCAGCATTTT. This codes for CASTSQGQPQHF.

This rearrangement joins TRBV7-9 to TRBJ1-2; 7 nucleotides match TRBD1. Germline trimming cut 5 bases from V and 8 bases from J; bases unmatched to any gene: 5. This CDR3 is 12 amino acids long. From germline, CDR1 is SEHNR and CDR2 FQNEAQ (reference sequence). DNA for the CDR3: TGTGCCAGCAGCGAGGGGGCCGCAGGCTACACCTTC. Protein: CASSEGAAGYTF.

This chain connects TRBV7-8 to TRBJ1-1; D is uncertain. Trimming removed 8 bases at V and 7 bases at J, with 14 bases between. CDR1 SGHVS and CDR2 FQNEAQ come from the germline V gene. The CDR3 length is 12 residues. CDR3 protein: CASLPPAGEAFF. The CDR3 DNA is TGTGCCAGCCTTCCTCCTGCTGGTGAAGCTTTCTTT.

Concerning this clone itself: This specimen includes other DNA sequences encoding the same CDR3. This chain links TRBV19 with TRBJ1-5; D is possibly TRBD1 (5 bases). The CDR3 sequence is 14 residues long. Germline V gives CDR1 LNHDA, CDR2 SQIVND (reference sequence). V shed 7 bases and J shed 7 bases, with 17 bases lying between them. In nucleotides, the CDR3 is TGTGCCAGTACCGCGCGAGGGGTTGGGCAGCCCCAGCATTTT. Residues: CASTARGVGQPQHF.

This clone has just a few counts. Other DNA sequences in the sample encode the same CDR3. The chain recombines TRBV18 with TRBJ2-2, with D possibly matching TRBD2 (5 bases). With 6 bases removed from V and 5 bases from J, the gap between germline ends came to 10 bases. Germline loops: CDR1 KGHSH, CDR2 LQKENI. This CDR3 comprises 13 residues. This CDR3 is CASSPWETGELFF. The DNA for the CDR3 is TGTGCCAGCTCTCCTTGGGAGACCGGGGAGCTGTTTTTT. Full variable domain (outside the CDR3, taken from reference TRBV18 and TRBJ2-2): NAGVMQNPRHLVRRRGQEARLRCSPMKGHSHVYWYRQLPEEGLKFMVYLQKENIIDESGMPKERFSAEFPKEGPSILRIQQVVRGDSAAYFCASSPWETGELFFGEGSRLTVL.

This sequence joins TRBV27 and TRBJ1-2; 9 nucleotides align to TRBD1. The junction had 10 bases not matched to a gene; V was cut back by 6 bases and J by 8 bases. The CDR3 totals 14 residues. CDR1 and CDR2 (germline): MNHEY, SMNVEV (reference sequence). CDR3 sequence: CASRRPGQGSGYTF. CDR3 nucleotides: TGTGCCAGCAGAAGACCGGGACAGGGATCCGGCTACACCTTC.

The CDR3 bases are TGTGCCAGCAGCTTGACCAAGGCAGGGGGCTATTTCACAGATACGCAGTATTTT. Its translation is CASSLTKAGGYFTDTQYF. J is TRBJ2-3 and V is TRBV5-4; 8 bases match TRBD1. CDR3 length: 18 residues. Germline V gene lookup returns CDR1 SGHNT and CDR2 YYREEE (reference sequence). V lost 1 base and J lost 2; bases outside the gene matches: 12.

The CDR3 sequence: CASSELEGATQYF. CDR3 bases: TGTGCCAGCAGTGAACTAGAGGGGGCTACGCAGTATTTT. This sequence joins TRBV6-4 and TRBJ2-3; TRBD1 matches at 7 bases. Germline CDR1 and CDR2: MRHNA and SNTAGT. The CDR3 covers 13 residues. V was clipped by 3 bases and J by 8 bases; unmatched bases: 5.

The V and J genes are TRBV4-2 and TRBJ1-1; no firm D call. V was trimmed by 3 bases and J by 4 bases, leaving 12 bases between them. Per germline, CDR1 LGHNA and CDR2 YNFKEQ. CDR3 length equals 14 residues. The CDR3 here is CASSHPLTPTEAFF. CDR3 sequence (DNA): TGTGCCAGCAGCCACCCTTTGACCCCCACTGAAGCTTTCTTT.

V and J are TRBV19 and TRBJ2-7; D may be TRBD1 or TRBD2 (5 bases each). The V and J ends lost 7 bases and 3 bases respectively, with 16 bases between them. Germline V CDR1 and CDR2: LNHDA, SQIVND (reference sequence). The CDR3 contains 14 residues. CDR3 sequence (DNA): TGTGCCAGTACCCCAGGGAGAACTTTCTACGAGCAGTACTTC. The encoded protein is CASTPGRTFYEQYF.

The genes are TRBV29-1 and TRBJ1-1; D unresolved. The CDR3 length is 13 residues. Trimming shortened V by 5 bases and J by 6 bases, and 16 bases separated the two germline ends. Germline assignment: CDR1 SQVTM and CDR2 ANQGSEA. The CDR3 loop reads CSVYDPRGSEAFF. CDR3 nucleotides: TGCAGCGTTTACGACCCCCGAGGCTCTGAAGCTTTCTTT.

V is TRBV18 and J is TRBJ2-7, with TRBD1 matching over 11 bases. The CDR3 is made up of 15 amino acids. CDR1 and CDR2 from the germline V gene are KGHSH and LQKENI. Trimming removed 2 bases from V and 2 bases from J; junction bases left unmatched: 2. The chain's CDR3 is CASSPGGQGAYEQYF. CDR3 bases: TGTGCCAGCTCACCAGGGGGACAGGGGGCCTACGAGCAGTACTTC.

The CDR3 DNA follows: TGTGCCACCAGCCGGGACAGAAACACTGAAGCTTTCTTT. This translates into CATSRDRNTEAFF. V and J are TRBV15 and TRBJ1-1; 7 bases map to TRBD1. This CDR3 has 13 amino acids. V lost 5 bases, J lost 2 bases, and 2 bases stayed unmatched. Per the germline V gene, CDR1 is LNHNV and CDR2 is YYDKDF (reference sequence).

This rearrangement joins TRBV5-1 to TRBJ2-5; 8 bases agree with TRBD1. Germline V gene sequence: CDR1 SGHRS, CDR2 YFSETQ. CDR3 length: 14 residues. V gave up 2 bases and J gave up 2 bases; unmatched junction bases: 2. The DNA for the CDR3 is TGCGCCAGCAGCTTTAACAGGGGGCAAGAGACCCAGTACTTC. Its protein is CASSFNRGQETQYF.

The gene calls are TRBV19 and TRBJ2-3; D ambiguous. The CDR3 contains 11 residues. The V and J ends lost 0 bases and 9 bases respectively, with 4 bases between them. The germline V gene has CDR1 LNHDA and CDR2 SQIVND (reference sequence). Here the CDR3 DNA reads TGTGCCAGTAGTATAGAAGTGACGCAGTATTTT. Its protein product is CASSIEVTQYF.

The chain's CDR3 is CASSPQWGPSYNEQFF. In nucleotides, the CDR3 is TGTGCCAGTAGTCCCCAGTGGGGGCCCTCCTACAATGAGCAGTTCTTC. V and J are TRBV19 and TRBJ2-1; a possible D gene is TRBD1 (6 bases). Germline values: CDR1 LNHDA, CDR2 SQIVND (reference sequence). The length of the CDR3 is 16 residues. V lost 5 bases and J lost 0, with 14 bases in between.